This TCR beta chain came from a study of blood T cell repertoires in COVID-19. Study-wide context: Donors in the United States, Italy and Spain gave samples during acute or convalescent COVID-19. Sources were T cells, B-cell-depleted T cells, or PBMCs; the material itself was cDNA or gDNA.

Under the authors' procedure: Amplification from reference gene primers served as the basis for estimated nucleated cell counts. The table came from immunoSEQ multiplex PCR; TCRdb's copy has only in-frame clones and leaves some out. Clone size and V and J calls were adopted from that table, with D and trimming inferred from the DNA. The table lists tens of thousands of clones, 65% to 85% of them singletons, with 15% to 20% in the top ten. The V end lost 9 bases, the J end lost 4 bases, and 16 bases lay between the germline ends. Germline lookup yields CDR1 MNHEY and CDR2 SVGAGI. This CDR3 has 13 amino acids.

This chain connects TRBV6-5 to TRBJ2-7; a weak D match, TRBD1 (6 bases). This receptor was taken from a woman aged 60-75 years with acute or convalescent COVID-19. Input material: peripheral blood. The CDR3 coding sequence is TGTGCCAGTGACATCGGCAGGGGATACGAGCAGTACTTC. It is translated as CASDIGRGYEQYF.